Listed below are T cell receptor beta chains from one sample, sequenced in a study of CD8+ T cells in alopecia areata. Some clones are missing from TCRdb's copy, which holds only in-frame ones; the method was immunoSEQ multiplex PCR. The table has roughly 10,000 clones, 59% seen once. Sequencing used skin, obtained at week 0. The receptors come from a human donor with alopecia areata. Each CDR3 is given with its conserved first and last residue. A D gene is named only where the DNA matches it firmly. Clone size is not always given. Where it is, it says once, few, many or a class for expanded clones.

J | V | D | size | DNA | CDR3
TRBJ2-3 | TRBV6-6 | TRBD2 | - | TGTGCCAGCAGTTACGGGACTAGCGGGGGGGCCTCACCGCAGTATTTT | CASSYGTSGGASPQYF
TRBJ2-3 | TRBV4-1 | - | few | TGCGCCAGCAGCTACAGCGGGTCCTCCACAGATACGCAGTATTTT | CASSYSGSSTDTQYF
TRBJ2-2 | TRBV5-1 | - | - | TGCGCCAGCAGCTTTAGCGGACCGAACACCGGGGAGCTGTTTTTT | CASSFSGPNTGELFF
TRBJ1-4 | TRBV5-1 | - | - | TGCGCCAGCAGCTTGGGACCCTTACAGGGCCCAACTAATGAAAAACTGTTTTTT | CASSLGPLQGPTNEKLFF
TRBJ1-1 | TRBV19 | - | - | TGTGCCAGTAGTATAAGATTCCAGTCCACTGAAGCTTTCTTT | CASSIRFQSTEAFF
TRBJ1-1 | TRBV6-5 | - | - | TGTGCCAGCAGTTACTCGCGGGACACTGAAGCTTTCTTT | CASSYSRDTEAFF
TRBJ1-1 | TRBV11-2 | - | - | TGTGCCAGCAGCTTAATTTTGAGAACAGCCATGAACACTGAAGCTTTCTTT | CASSLILRTAMNTEAFF
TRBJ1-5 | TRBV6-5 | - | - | TGTGCCAGCAGTGAACAGGTTAATCAGCCCCAGCATTTT | CASSEQVNQPQHF
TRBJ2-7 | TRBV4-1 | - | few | TGCGCCAGCGCACAATTTGGGGGGACGGCCTACGAGCAGTACTTC | CASAQFGGTAYEQYF
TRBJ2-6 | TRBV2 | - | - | TGTGCCAGCATTCTGGGACGCCTCTCTGGGGCCAACGTCCTGACTTTC | CASILGRLSGANVLTF
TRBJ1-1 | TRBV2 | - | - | TGTGCCAGCAGGGGCCCCGCGGGGGAAGAAGCTTTCTTT | CASRGPAGEEAFF
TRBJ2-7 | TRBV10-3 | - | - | TGTGCCATCAGTGAGTGGGCCGCTAGAGCCGAGCAGTACTTC | CAISEWAARAEQYF
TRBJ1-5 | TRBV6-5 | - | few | TGTGCCAGCAGTTACTCAAAATACGGCAATCAGCCCCAGCATTTT | CASSYSKYGNQPQHF
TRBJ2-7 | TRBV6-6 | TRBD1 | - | TGTGCCAGCAGTCGACAGGGCCCCTACGAGCAGTACTTC | CASSRQGPYEQYF
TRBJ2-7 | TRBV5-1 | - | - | TGCGCCAGCAGCTTGGGAGGGATCTACGAGCAGTACTTC | CASSLGGIYEQYF
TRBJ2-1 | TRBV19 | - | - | TGTGCCAGTAGTCCTCCTTCAGGGTCAAGGAGCTCCTACAATGAGCAGTTCTTC | CASSPPSGSRSSYNEQFF
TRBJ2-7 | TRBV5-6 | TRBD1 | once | TGTGCCAGCAGCTTGGTGGGACAGTCCTACGAGCAGTACTTC | CASSLVGQSYEQYF
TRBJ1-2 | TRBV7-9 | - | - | TGTGCCAGCAGTTCCCCCCAGGGGAGTAATGACTACACCTTC | CASSSPQGSNDYTF
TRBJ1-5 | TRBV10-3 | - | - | TGTGCCATCGGCTTAGAACAGGAGGATCAGCCCCAGCATTTT | CAIGLEQEDQPQHF
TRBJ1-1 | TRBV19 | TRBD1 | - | TGTGCCAGTAGACGCCGACAGGGTAACACTGAAGCTTTCTTT | CASRRRQGNTEAFF
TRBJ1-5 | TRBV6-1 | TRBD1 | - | TGTGCCAGCAGATCCCAGGGGGGCAATCAGCCCCAGCATTTT | CASRSQGGNQPQHF
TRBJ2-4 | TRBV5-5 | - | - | TGTGCCAGCAGCTTGGTGTACGGGGGCCTAAACATTCAGTACTTC | CASSLVYGGLNIQYF
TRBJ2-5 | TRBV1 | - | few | TGCACCAGCAAGTTCGGAGTGGCGGGAGGGCCCCCCGAGACCCAGTACTTC | CTSKFGVAGGPPETQYF
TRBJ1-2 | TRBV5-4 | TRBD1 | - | TGTGCCAGCAGCTTGGTGACAGGGGAGTATGGCTACACCTTC | CASSLVTGEYGYTF
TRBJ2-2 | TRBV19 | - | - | TGTGCCAGTAGTATAGGGTACTCCGGGGAGCTGTTTTTT | CASSIGYSGELFF
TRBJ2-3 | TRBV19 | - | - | TGTGCCACGGGGGACAGCACAGATACGCAGTATTTT | CATGDSTDTQYF
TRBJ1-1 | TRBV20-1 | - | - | TGCAGTGCTCGGACGGGTAGTGAAGCTTTCTTT | CSARTGSEAFF
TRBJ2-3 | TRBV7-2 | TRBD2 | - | TGTGCCAGCAGCTTGCGGACTAGCGTCACAGATACGCAGTATTTT | CASSLRTSVTDTQYF
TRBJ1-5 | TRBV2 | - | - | TGTGCCACCAGGGGCTCTAGCAATCAGCCCCAGCATTTT | CATRGSSNQPQHF
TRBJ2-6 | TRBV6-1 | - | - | TGTGCCAGCAGGGTCTCTGGGGCCAACGTCCTGACTTTC | CASRVSGANVLTF
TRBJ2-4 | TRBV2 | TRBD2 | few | TGTGCCAGCAGTGAGTCACTAGCGGCGCAGGGCATTCAGTACTTC | CASSESLAAQGIQYF
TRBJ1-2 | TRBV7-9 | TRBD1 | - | TGTGCCAGCAGCTATGGACAGGCCTCCTATGGCTACACCTTC | CASSYGQASYGYTF